These 16 T cell receptor beta chains were sequenced from one sample in a study of T cell responses to AZD1222 COVID-19 vaccine. TCRdb keeps only in-frame clones here, not all; method: immunoSEQ multiplex PCR. Among over 100,000 clones listed, 87% were seen once. The sequences come from peripheral blood, collected on day 0 of AZD1222 vaccination. These receptors were taken from an adult in good health.

With regard to this clone: This sample includes further DNA sequences coding for the same CDR3. The J gene is TRBJ1-2, the V gene TRBV15; D unclear. There are 15 residues in the CDR3. From germline, CDR1 is LNHNV and CDR2 YYDKDF (reference sequence). The V end lost 0 bases, the J end lost 2 bases, and 10 bases lay between the germline ends. The chain's CDR3 is CATSREASRNYGYTF. The CDR3 DNA sequence: TGTGCCACCAGCAGAGAAGCCAGCAGAAACTATGGCTACACCTTC.

J is TRBJ1-5 and V is TRBV4-3; D might be TRBD1 (5 bases). This CDR3 is 14 amino acids long. V was clipped by 5 bases and J by 6 bases, with 14 bases between them. The germline V gene encodes CDR1 LGHNA and CDR2 YSLEER. The CDR3, as DNA: TGCGCCAGCAGCTACTCCAGGGTAGCTCAGCCCCAGCATTTT. This sequence encodes CASSYSRVAQPQHF.

The CDR3 DNA sequence: TGTGCCAGCACCTTGACCGGGGAGCTGTTTTTT. This gives the protein CASTLTGELFF. This chain joins TRBV12-3 or TRBV12-4 and TRBJ2-2; D remains ambiguous. The CDR3 has 11 residues. V shed 7 bases and J shed 5 bases, with 5 bases lying between them.

This clone was picked up a small number of times. The chain carries TRBV7-8 and TRBJ2-3; 8 nucleotides agree with TRBD1. CDR3 length: 14 residues. The germline CDR1 and CDR2 sequences are SGHVS and FQNEAQ. V was clipped by 3 bases and J by 5 bases; unmatched bases: 4. CDR3 bases: TGTGCCAGCAGCTTGGTCGGGACAGGAGATACGCAGTATTTT. As protein: CASSLVGTGDTQYF. The full variable domain, rest sourced from reference TRBV7-8 and TRBJ2-3, is GAGVSQSPRYKVAKRGQDVALRCDPISGHVSLFWYQQALGQGPEFLTYFQNEAQLDKSGLPSDRFFAERPEGSVSTLKIQRTQQEDSAVYLCASSLVGTGDTQYFGPGTRLTVL.

The CDR3 bases are TGTGCCAGCAGCTCCCGGGACAGTCTCTCTGGGGCCAACGTCCTGACTTTC. Its translation: CASSSRDSLSGANVLTF. J is TRBJ2-6 and V is TRBV5-4, with 7 bases identical to TRBD1. J lost 0 bases, V lost 3 bases, and 6 bases had no gene match. Germline V gene data show CDR1 as SGHNT and CDR2 as YYREEE (reference sequence). The length of the CDR3 is 17 residues. Drawing the rest from reference TRBV5-4 and TRBJ2-6, the complete variable domain is ETGVTQSPTHLIKTRGQQVTLRCSSQSGHNTVSWYQQALGQGPQFIFQYYREEENGRGNFPPRFSGLQFPNYSSELNVNALELDDSALYLCASSSRDSLSGANVLTFGAGSRLTVL.

The V gene is TRBV5-1, the J gene TRBJ1-1; TRBD1 agrees at 9 bases. Germline V lookup: CDR1 SGHRS, CDR2 YFSETQ. V dropped 2 bases and J dropped 6; count of bases not matched to a gene: 5. The CDR3 has 14 amino acids. The chain's CDR3 is CASSLQGANAEAFF. Here the CDR3 DNA reads TGCGCCAGCAGCTTACAGGGGGCTAACGCTGAAGCTTTCTTT.

The chain links TRBV9 to TRBJ1-1; perhaps TRBD1 as D (5 bases). V was cut by 1 base and J by 0 bases, with 13 bases left in between. The CDR3 has 16 residues. Per germline, CDR1 SGDLS and CDR2 YYNGEE. The CDR3 nucleotides read TGTGCCAGCAGCGTAACCGGGGGACGTCTGAACACTGAAGCTTTCTTT. Encoded protein: CASSVTGGRLNTEAFF.

In this sample, this clone turned up a few times. The chain has TRBV6-5 and TRBJ1-2; D is ambiguous. Germline V CDR1 and CDR2: MNHEY, SVGAGI. This CDR3 contains 15 residues. V was pared by 6 bases and J by 4 bases, with 18 bases between. The CDR3 is CASSSLGSKAYGYTF. CDR3 nucleotides: TGTGCCAGCAGCTCCTTGGGGAGTAAGGCCTATGGCTACACCTTC.

The CDR3 DNA sequence: TGCGCCAGCAGCTTCCCCGACCTGGGCGGACCTCACTATGGCTACACCTTC. Encoded protein: CASSFPDLGGPHYGYTF. The chain combines TRBV5-1 with TRBJ1-2, with D hard to call. The CDR3 extends over 17 amino acids. CDR1 SGHRS and CDR2 YFSETQ come from the germline V gene. V lost 2 bases and J 3 bases, leaving 20 bases between the germline ends.

This clone was counted at least ten times. J is TRBJ2-2 and V is TRBV7-9; D remains ambiguous. V was trimmed by 5 bases and J by 2 bases, leaving 9 bases between them. Germline V gives CDR1 SEHNR, CDR2 FQNEAQ (reference sequence). The CDR3 runs 14 residues. CDR3 sequence: CASSPEYNTGELFF. The CDR3 DNA reads TGTGCCAGCAGCCCCGAATACAACACCGGGGAGCTGTTTTTT.

The V and J genes are TRBV18 and TRBJ2-1, with 9 bases matching TRBD1. The CDR3 is 15 amino acids. V gave up 3 bases and J gave up 3 bases; unmatched junction bases: 3. Per the germline V gene, CDR1 is KGHSH and CDR2 is LQKENI. The chain's CDR3 is CASSPRTGVYNEQFF. CDR3 nucleotide sequence: TGTGCCAGCTCACCCAGGACAGGGGTCTACAATGAGCAGTTCTTC.

V is TRBV20-1 and J is TRBJ1-2; D remains unclear. This CDR3 is 10 amino acids long. Germline lookup yields CDR1 DFQATT and CDR2 SNEGSKA (reference sequence). CDR3 residues: CSALGIGYTF. The CDR3 nucleotides read TGCAGCGCCCTCGGGATTGGCTACACCTTC.

The chain links TRBV27 to TRBJ1-4, with 8 bases matching TRBD1. Per germline, CDR1 MNHEY and CDR2 SMNVEV (reference sequence). The CDR3 is 12 amino acids. V dropped 6 bases and J dropped 10; count of bases not matched to a gene: 4. In nucleotides, the CDR3 is TGTGCCAGCAGGACAGGGGAGGGAAAACTGTTTTTT. It translates to CASRTGEGKLFF.

The gene calls are TRBV15 and TRBJ1-5, with 7 positions matching TRBD1. The J segment lost 5 bases and the V segment lost 2 bases, leaving 9 bases of the junction unmatched. CDR1 and CDR2 from the germline V gene are LNHNV and YYDKDF (reference sequence). This CDR3 is 16 amino acids long. The CDR3 is CATSRQLQGTYQPQHF. The CDR3 DNA sequence: TGTGCCACCAGCAGACAATTACAGGGGACATATCAGCCCCAGCATTTT.

The chain has TRBV15 and TRBJ1-2, with a possible D match to TRBD1 (6 bases). The germline V and J ends were trimmed by 1 base and 1 base, with 13 bases remaining between them. The CDR3 has 16 residues. Germline lookup yields CDR1 LNHNV and CDR2 YYDKDF (reference sequence). CDR3 in DNA: TGTGCCACCAGCAGAGTTAGGGGGGAGGGTAACTATGGCTACACCTTC. This encodes CATSRVRGEGNYGYTF.

This clone was counted once. The chain carries TRBV18 and TRBJ2-7; TRBD1 or TRBD2 may be the D gene (5 bases each). The ends were cut back, 6 bases at V and 2 bases at J, with 20 bases in the middle. Germline V gene lookup returns CDR1 KGHSH and CDR2 LQKENI. The CDR3 has 16 residues. CDR3 DNA: TGTGCCAGCTCCGGCTCCTCCGGGACCAAGGCCTACGAGCAGTACTTC. Protein product: CASSGSSGTKAYEQYF. The full variable domain, completed using reference TRBV18 and TRBJ2-7, is NAGVMQNPRHLVRRRGQEARLRCSPMKGHSHVYWYRQLPEEGLKFMVYLQKENIIDESGMPKERFSAEFPKEGPSILRIQQVVRGDSAAYFCASSGSSGTKAYEQYFGPGTRLTVT.